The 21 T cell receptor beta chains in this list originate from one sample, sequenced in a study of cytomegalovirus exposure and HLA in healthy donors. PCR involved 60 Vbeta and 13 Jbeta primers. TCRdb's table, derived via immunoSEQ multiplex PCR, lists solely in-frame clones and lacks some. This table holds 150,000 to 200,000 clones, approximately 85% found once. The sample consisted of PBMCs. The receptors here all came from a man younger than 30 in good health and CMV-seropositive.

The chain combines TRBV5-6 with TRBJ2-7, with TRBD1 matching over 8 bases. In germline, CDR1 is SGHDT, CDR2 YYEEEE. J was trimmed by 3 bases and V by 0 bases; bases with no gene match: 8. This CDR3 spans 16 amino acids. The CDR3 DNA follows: TGTGCCAGCAGCTTGGCCAAGGCAGGGGGCTTCTACGAGCAGTACTTC. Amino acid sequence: CASSLAKAGGFYEQYF.

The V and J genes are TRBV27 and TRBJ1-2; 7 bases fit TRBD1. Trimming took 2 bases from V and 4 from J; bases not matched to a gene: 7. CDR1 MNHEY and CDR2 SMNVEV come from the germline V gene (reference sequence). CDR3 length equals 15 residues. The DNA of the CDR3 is TGTGCCAGCAGTTTAGAGGGACAGTCTTTCTATGGCTACACCTTC. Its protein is CASSLEGQSFYGYTF.

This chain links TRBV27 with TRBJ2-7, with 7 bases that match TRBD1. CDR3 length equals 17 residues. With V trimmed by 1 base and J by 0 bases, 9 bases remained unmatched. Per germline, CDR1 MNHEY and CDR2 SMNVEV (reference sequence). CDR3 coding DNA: TGTGCCAGCAGTTTATACGGGACAGTATCTAACTCCTACGAGCAGTACTTC. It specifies CASSLYGTVSNSYEQYF.

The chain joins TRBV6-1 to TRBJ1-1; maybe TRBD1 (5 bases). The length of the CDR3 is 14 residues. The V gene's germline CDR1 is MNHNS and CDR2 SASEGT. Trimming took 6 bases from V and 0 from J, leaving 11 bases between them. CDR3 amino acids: CASRGHLVNTEAFF. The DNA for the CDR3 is TGTGCCAGCAGAGGACACTTGGTGAACACTGAAGCTTTCTTT.

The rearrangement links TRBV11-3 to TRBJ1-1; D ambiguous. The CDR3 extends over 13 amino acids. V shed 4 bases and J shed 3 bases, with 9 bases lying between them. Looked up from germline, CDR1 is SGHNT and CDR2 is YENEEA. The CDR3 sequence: CASSSRGYTEAFF. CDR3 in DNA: TGTGCCAGCAGCTCGCGGGGTTACACTGAAGCTTTCTTT. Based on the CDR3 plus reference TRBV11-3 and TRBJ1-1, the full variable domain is EAGVVQSPRYKIIEKKQPVAFWCNPISGHNTLYWYLQNLGQGPELLIRYENEEAVDDSQLPKDRFSAERLKGVDSTLKIQPAELGDSAVYLCASSSRGYTEAFFGQGTRLTVV.

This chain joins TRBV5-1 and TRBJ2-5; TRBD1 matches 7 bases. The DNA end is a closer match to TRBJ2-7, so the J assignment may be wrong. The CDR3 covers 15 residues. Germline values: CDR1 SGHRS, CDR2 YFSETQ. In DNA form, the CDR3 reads TGCGCCAGCAGCCCCGTGGCAGGGGGCTCCTACGAGCAGTACTTC. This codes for CASSPVAGGSYEQYF.

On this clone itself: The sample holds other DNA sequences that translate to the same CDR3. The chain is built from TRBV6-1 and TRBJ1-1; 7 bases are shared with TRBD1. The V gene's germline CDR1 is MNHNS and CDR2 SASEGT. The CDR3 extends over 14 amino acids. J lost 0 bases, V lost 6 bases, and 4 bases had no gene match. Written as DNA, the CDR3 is TGTGCCAGCAGCCCCGGACAGGTGAACACTGAAGCTTTCTTT. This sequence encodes CASSPGQVNTEAFF.

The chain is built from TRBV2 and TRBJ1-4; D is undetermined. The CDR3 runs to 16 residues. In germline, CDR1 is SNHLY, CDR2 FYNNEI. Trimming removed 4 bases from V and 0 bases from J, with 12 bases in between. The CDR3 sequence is CASSVNVDSTNEKLFF. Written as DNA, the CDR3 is TGTGCCAGCAGTGTTAATGTGGACTCAACTAATGAAAAACTGTTTTTT.

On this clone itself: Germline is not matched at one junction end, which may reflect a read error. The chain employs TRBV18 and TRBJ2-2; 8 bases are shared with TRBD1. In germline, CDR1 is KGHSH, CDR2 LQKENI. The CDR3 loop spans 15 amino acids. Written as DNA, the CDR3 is TGTGCCAGCGCACCGATGACAGGGGCGACCGGGGAGCTGTTTTTT. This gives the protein CASAPMTGATGELFF.

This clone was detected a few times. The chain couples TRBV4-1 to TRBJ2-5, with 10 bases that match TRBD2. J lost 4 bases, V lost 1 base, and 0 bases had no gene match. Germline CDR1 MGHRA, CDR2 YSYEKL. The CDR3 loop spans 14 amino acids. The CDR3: CASSQASGGETQYF. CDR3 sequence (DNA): TGCGCCAGCAGCCAAGCTAGCGGGGGAGAGACCCAGTACTTC.

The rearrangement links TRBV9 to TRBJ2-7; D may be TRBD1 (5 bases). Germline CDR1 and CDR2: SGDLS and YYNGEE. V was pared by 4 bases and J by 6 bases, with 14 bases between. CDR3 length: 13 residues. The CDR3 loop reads CASSSGKGPEQYF. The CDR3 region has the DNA TGTGCCAGCAGCTCTGGCAAGGGGCCCGAGCAGTACTTC.

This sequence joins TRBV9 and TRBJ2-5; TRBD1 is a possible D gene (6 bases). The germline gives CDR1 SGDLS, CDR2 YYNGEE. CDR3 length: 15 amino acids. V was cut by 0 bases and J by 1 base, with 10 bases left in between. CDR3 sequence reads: CASSVGQGLQETQYF. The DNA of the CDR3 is TGTGCCAGCAGCGTAGGGCAGGGGCTCCAAGAGACCCAGTACTTC.

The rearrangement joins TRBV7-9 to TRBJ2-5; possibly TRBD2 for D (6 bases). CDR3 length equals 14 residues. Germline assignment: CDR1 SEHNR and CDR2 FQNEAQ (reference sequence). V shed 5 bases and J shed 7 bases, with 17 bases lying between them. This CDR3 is CASSRDSLGGTQYF. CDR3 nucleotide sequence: TGTGCCAGCAGCCGGGACTCCCTGGGTGGGACCCAGTACTTC.

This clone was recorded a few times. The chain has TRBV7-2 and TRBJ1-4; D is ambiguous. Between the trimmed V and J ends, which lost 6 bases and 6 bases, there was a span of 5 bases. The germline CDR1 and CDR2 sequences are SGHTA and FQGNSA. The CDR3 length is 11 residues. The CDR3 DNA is TGTGCCAGCAGTTCCTATGAAAAACTGTTTTTT. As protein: CASSSYEKLFF.

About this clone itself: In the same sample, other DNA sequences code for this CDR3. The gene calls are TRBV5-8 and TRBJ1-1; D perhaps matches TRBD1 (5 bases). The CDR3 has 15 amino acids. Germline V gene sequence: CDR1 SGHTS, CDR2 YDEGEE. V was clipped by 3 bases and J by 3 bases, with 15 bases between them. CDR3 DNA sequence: TGTGCCAGCAGCTACCTACAGGACGGTGACACTGAAGCTTTCTTT. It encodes CASSYLQDGDTEAFF.

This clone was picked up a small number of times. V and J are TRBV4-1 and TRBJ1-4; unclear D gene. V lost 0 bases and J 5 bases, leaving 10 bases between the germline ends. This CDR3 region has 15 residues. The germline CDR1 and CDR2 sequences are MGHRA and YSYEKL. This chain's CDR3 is CASSQDPVLNEKLFF. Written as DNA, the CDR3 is TGCGCCAGCAGCCAAGATCCAGTCCTGAATGAAAAACTGTTTTTT.

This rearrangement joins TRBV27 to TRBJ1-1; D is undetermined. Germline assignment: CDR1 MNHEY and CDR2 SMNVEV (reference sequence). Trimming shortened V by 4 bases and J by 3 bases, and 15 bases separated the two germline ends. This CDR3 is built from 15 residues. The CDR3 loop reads CASSSLGVGDTEAFF. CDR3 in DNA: TGTGCCAGCAGTTCGCTTGGGGTGGGAGACACTGAAGCTTTCTTT.

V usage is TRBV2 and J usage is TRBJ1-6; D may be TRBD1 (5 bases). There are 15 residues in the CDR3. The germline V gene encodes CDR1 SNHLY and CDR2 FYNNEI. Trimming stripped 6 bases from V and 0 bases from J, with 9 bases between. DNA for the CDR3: TGTGCCAGCAGCCCAGACAGCTCCTATAATTCACCCCTCCACTTT. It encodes CASSPDSSYNSPLHF.

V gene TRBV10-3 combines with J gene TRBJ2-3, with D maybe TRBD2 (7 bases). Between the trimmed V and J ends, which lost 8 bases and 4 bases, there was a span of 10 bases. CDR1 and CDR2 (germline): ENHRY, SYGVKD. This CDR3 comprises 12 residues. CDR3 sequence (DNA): TGTGCCATCGGGGGGGCCTCAGATACGCAGTATTTT. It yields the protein CAIGGASDTQYF.

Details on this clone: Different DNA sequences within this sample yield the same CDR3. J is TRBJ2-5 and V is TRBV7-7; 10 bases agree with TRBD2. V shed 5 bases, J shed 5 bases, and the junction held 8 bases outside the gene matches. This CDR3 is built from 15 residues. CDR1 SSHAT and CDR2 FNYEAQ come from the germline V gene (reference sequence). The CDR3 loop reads CASSPSGGAGETQYF. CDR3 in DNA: TGTGCCAGCAGCCCGAGCGGGGGGGCCGGGGAGACCCAGTACTTC.

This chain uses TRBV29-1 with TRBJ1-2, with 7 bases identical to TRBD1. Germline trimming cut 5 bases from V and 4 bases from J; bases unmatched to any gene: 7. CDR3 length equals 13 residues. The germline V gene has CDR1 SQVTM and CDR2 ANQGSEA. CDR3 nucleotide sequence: TGCAGCGTTCCGGGACAGATAACCTATGGCTACACCTTC. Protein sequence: CSVPGQITYGYTF.